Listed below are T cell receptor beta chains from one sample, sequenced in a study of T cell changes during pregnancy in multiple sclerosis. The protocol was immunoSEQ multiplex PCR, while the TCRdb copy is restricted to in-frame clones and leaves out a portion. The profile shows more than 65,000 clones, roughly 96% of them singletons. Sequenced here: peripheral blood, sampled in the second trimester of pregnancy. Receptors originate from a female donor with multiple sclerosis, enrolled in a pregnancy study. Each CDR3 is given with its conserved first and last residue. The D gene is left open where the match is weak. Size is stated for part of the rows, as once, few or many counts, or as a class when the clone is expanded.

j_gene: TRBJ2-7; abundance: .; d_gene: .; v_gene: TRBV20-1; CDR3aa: CSWEAPEEQYF; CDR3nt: TGCAGTTGGGAGGCCCCTGAGGAGCAGTACTTC
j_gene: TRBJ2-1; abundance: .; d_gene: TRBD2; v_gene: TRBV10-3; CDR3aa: CAITGLAGEGEQFF; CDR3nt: TGTGCCATCACCGGACTAGCGGGAGAAGGAGAGCAGTTCTTC
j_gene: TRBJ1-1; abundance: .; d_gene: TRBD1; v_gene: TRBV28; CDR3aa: CASSLPGGTEAFF; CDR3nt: TGTGCCAGCAGTTTGCCAGGGGGAACTGAAGCTTTCTTT
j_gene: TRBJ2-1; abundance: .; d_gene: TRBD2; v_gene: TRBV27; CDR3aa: CASSSHPSGSYNEQFF; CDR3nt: TGTGCCAGCAGCTCCCATCCTAGCGGGAGTTACAATGAGCAGTTCTTC
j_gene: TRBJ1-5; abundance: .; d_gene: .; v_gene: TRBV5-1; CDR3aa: CASSVGPQQPQHF; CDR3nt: TGCGCCAGCAGCGTGGGGCCGCAACAGCCCCAGCATTTT
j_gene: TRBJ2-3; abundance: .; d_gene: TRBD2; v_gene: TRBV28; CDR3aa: CASSIPLAGVIKWDTQYF; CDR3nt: TGTGCCAGCAGTATACCACTAGCGGGAGTTATCAAATGGGATACGCAGTATTTT
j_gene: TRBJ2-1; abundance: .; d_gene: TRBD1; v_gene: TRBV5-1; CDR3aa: CASSLLGQGQNEQFF; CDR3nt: TGCGCCAGCAGCTTGTTGGGACAGGGGCAGAATGAGCAGTTCTTC
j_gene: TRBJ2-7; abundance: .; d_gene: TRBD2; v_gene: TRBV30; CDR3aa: CAWSVLGGDEQYF; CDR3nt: TGTGCCTGGAGTGTACTGGGAGGGGACGAGCAGTACTTC
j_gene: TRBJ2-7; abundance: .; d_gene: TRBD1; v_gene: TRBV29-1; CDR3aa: CSVLGQGAGYEQYF; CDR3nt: TGCAGCGTCCTGGGACAGGGGGCTGGTTACGAGCAGTACTTC
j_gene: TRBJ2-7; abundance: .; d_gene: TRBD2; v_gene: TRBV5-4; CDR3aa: CASSPPGGREDEQYF; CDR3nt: TGTGCCAGCAGCCCGCCGGGCGGGAGGGAGGACGAGCAGTACTTC
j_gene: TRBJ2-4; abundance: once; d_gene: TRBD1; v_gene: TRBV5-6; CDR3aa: CASSLDGTGVDYF; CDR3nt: TGTGCCAGCAGCTTGGATGGGACAGGGGTGGATTACTTC
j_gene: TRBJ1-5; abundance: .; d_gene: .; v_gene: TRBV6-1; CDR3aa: CASSWGGSNQPQHF; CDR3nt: TGTGCCAGCAGTTGGGGAGGGAGCAATCAGCCCCAGCATTTT
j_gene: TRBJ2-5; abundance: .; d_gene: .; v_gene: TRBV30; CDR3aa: CAWRMAGQETQYF; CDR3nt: TGTGCCTGGAGGATGGCGGGGCAAGAGACCCAGTACTTC
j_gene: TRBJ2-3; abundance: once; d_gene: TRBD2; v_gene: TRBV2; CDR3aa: CASKASGHWGTDTQYF; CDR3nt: TGTGCCAGCAAGGCTAGCGGGCACTGGGGCACAGATACGCAGTATTTT
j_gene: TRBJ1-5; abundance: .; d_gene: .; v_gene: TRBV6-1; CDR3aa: CASSEVSGFDNQPQHF; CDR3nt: TGTGCCAGCAGTGAGGTCTCGGGATTCGACAATCAGCCCCAGCATTTT
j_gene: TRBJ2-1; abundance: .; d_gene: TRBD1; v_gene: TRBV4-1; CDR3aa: CASSLSTGSRREQFF; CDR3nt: TGCGCCAGCAGCCTTTCGACAGGGTCTCGCCGTGAGCAGTTCTTC
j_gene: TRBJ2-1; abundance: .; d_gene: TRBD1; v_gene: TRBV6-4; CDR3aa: CASTSGTGANEQFF; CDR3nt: TGTGCCAGCACATCCGGGACAGGGGCAAATGAGCAGTTCTTC
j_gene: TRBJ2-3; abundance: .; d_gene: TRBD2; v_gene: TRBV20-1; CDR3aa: CSADSGITQYF; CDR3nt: TGCAGTGCTGATAGCGGGATAACGCAGTATTTT
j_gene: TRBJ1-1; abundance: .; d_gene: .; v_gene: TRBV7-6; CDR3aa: CASSKRPTSGTEAFF; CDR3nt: TGTGCCAGCAGCAAGAGGCCCACTTCGGGCACTGAAGCTTTCTTT
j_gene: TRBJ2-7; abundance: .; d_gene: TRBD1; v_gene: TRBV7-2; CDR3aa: CASSSLRGSEQYF; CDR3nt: TGTGCCAGCAGCTCTCTCAGGGGGAGCGAGCAGTACTTC
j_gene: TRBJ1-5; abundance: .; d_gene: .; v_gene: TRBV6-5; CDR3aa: CASSYSIGAFDQHF; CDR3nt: TGTGCCAGCAGTTACTCGATAGGGGCCTTTGATCAGCATTTT